Many counts were recorded for the clone carrying this T cell receptor (beta chain). Its antigen is undetermined. Germline CDR1 MNHEY, CDR2 SVGAGI. The trim removed 0 bases at V and 4 bases at J, leaving 11 bases unmatched. The CDR3 has 19 residues. This sample is drawn from a study of neurological immune-mediated disorders. MiXCR, applied by TCRdb to the 5' RACE reads, yields one record per CDR3 protein. The table has 130,000 or so distinct CDR3 sequences, roughly 3.4% seen once. Findings and caveats of the study: HTLV-1-associated myelopathy had the most TCR clonal expansion, and multiple sclerosis had the least, less than healthy controls.

Material: PBMCs. The chain employs TRBV6-5 and TRBJ2-2, with 10 bases fitting TRBD1. The TCR comes from a woman aged 25 to 45 with multiple sclerosis. CDR3 sequence (DNA): TGTGCCAGCAGTTACTCTAGATCCACCGGGACAGGGGTCACCGGGGAGCTGTTTTTT. It specifies CASSYSRSTGTGVTGELFF.